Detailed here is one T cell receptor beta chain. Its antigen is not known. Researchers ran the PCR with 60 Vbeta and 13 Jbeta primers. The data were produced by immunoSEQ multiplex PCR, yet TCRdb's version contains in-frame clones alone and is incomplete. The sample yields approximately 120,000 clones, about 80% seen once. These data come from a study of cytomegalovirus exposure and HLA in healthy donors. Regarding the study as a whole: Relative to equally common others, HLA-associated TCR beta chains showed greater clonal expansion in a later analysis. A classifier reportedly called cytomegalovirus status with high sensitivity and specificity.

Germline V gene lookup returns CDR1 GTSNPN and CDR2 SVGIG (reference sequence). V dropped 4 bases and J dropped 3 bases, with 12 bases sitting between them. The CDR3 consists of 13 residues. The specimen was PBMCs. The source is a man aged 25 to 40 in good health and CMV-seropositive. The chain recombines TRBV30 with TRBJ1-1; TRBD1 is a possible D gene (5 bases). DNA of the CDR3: TGTGCCTGGAACGGCAGGGTAGACACTGAAGCTTTCTTT. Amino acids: CAWNGRVDTEAFF.